This TCR beta chain was captured by sequencing in a study of blood T cells in healthy people across ages. For the second PCR, which ran for 7 to 11 cycles, a sample-barcoded 5' primer and a J-beta primer mix were used. A single record per CDR3 protein comes from TCRdb applying MiXCR to the 5' RACE reads. The table records hundreds of thousands of distinct CDR3 sequences, roughly 45% of them present only once. CDR1 and CDR2 (germline): SGHTA, FQGNSA. The germline V and J ends were trimmed by 1 base and 2 bases, with 14 bases remaining between them. The CDR3 has 16 amino acids. The rearrangement uses TRBV7-2 and TRBJ1-1, with TRBD1 as a possible D gene (5 bases). The sequence came from a woman aged 55-75 years in good health. The sample taken for sequencing was blood. The CDR3 loop is CASSLGAPGGNTEAFF. DNA of the CDR3: TGTGCCAGCAGCTTAGGGGCCCCCGGGGGTAACACTGAAGCTTTCTTT.